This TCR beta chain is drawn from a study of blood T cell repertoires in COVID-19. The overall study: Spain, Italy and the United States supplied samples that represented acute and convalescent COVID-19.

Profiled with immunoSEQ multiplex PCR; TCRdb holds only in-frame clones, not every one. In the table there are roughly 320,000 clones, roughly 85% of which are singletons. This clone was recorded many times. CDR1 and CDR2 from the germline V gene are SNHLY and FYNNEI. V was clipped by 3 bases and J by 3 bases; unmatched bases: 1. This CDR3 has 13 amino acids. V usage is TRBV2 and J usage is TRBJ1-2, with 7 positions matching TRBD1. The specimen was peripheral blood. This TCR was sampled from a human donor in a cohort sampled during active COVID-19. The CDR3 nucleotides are TGTGCCAGCAGTGAGGACAGGTACTATGGCTACACCTTC. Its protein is CASSEDRYYGYTF.